The following is a TCR beta chain sequence with its context. Primers included in the PCR were 60 Vbeta and 13 Jbeta primers. Measured with immunoSEQ multiplex PCR; TCRdb has only the in-frame clones, and not every one. The sample consists of some 130,000 clones, roughly 78% of them appearing once. This entry comes from a study of cytomegalovirus exposure and HLA in healthy donors. Per the germline V gene, CDR1 is SGHAT and CDR2 is FQNNGV. The CDR3 runs 14 residues. V was clipped by 3 bases and J by 7 bases; unmatched bases: 6. The receptor comes from a man in his forties or fifties in good health and CMV-seronegative. Sequences were obtained from PBMCs. The chain is built from TRBV11-2 and TRBJ2-3; TRBD2 agrees at 8 bases. CDR3 sequence: CASSFSLAGYTQYF. The CDR3 region has the DNA TGTGCCAGCAGCTTCTCCCTAGCGGGCTATACGCAGTATTTT.